This T cell receptor (beta chain) was sequenced for a study of OX40 agonist ivuxolimab in advanced cancers. Study as a whole: Ivuxolimab, which is an agonistic anti-OX40 (CD134) antibody, was administered to the patients. Participants averaged around 60 years of age (range about 23 to 90) and were around 85% male. Findings and limits, study-wide: Some patients who did not respond also had low normalized T-cell clonal expansion. Both CD4+ and CD8+ T cell populations in blood had undergone clonal expansion by week 6 at 0.1 to 3.0 mg/kg.

Germline V CDR1 and CDR2: MGHDK, SYGVNS. The CDR3 contains 17 residues. The J segment lost 2 bases and the V segment lost 6 bases, leaving 14 bases of the junction unmatched. Only one count was recorded for this clone. Its antigen is as yet unknown. The data were produced by immunoSEQ multiplex PCR, yet TCRdb's version contains in-frame clones alone and is incomplete. The table shows more than 75,000 clones, with about 88% occurring only once. The TCR originated in an adult with an advanced solid tumor such as melanoma, head and neck, liver or kidney cancer. The sample in question was CD4+ or CD8+ T cells sorted from blood, obtained in a trial of the OX40 agonist ivuxolimab. The V call is TRBV25-1, the J call TRBJ1-2, with 8 nucleotides matching TRBD1. In DNA, the CDR3 is TGTGCCAGCAGGCCCGGACAGGGTATTTTAGTCAACTATGGCTACACCTTC. Encoded protein: CASRPGQGILVNYGYTF.